This entry lists 17 T cell receptor beta chains sequenced from one sample in a study of OX40 agonist ivuxolimab in advanced cancers. Clones were read by immunoSEQ multiplex PCR, and TCRdb kept only the in-frame ones, dropping some. This sample carries tens of thousands of clones, about 88% of them seen once, and the ten largest clones take 20% to 25%. This material consisted of CD4+ or CD8+ T cells sorted from blood, taken in a trial of the OX40 agonist ivuxolimab. The source of these receptors is an adult with an advanced solid tumor such as melanoma, head and neck, liver or kidney cancer.

The rearrangement uses TRBV27 and TRBJ2-3; weak D call: TRBD1 (6 bases). Germline CDR1 is MNHEY and CDR2 is SMNVEV (reference sequence). V lost 8 bases to trimming and J lost 2 bases, with 8 bases between them. CDR3 size: 12 residues. As DNA, the CDR3 is TGTGCCAGCTGGGACACCACAGATACGCAGTATTTT. It yields the protein CASWDTTDTQYF.

The chain combines TRBV19 with TRBJ2-2; the match to TRBD2 covers 11 bases. V was clipped by 5 bases and J by 5 bases; unmatched bases: 7. The length of the CDR3 is 16 residues. Germline V gives CDR1 LNHDA, CDR2 SQIVND (reference sequence). The CDR3, as DNA: TGTGCCAGTAGTCCGACTAGCGGGGCTCCAACCGGGGAGCTGTTTTTT. This codes for CASSPTSGAPTGELFF.

The chain carries TRBV28 and TRBJ1-4; 9 bases agree with TRBD1. The V gene end was trimmed by 5 bases and the J gene end by 7 bases; junction bases not matched to a gene: 8. The CDR3 extends over 15 amino acids. Germline loops: CDR1 MDHEN, CDR2 SYDVKM. CDR3 residues: CASSVHRGRFEKLFF. The CDR3 region has the DNA TGTGCCAGCAGTGTACACAGGGGGCGCTTTGAAAAACTGTTTTTT.

The chain is built from TRBV7-2 and TRBJ2-7; 8 nucleotides line up with TRBD2. This CDR3 comprises 14 residues. CDR1 and CDR2 (germline): SGHTA, FQGNSA. V trimming: 2 bases; J trimming: 4 bases; junction bases outside the gene matches: 4. This CDR3 is CASSLPGGPYEQYF. The CDR3 DNA reads TGTGCCAGCAGCTTACCGGGAGGGCCATACGAGCAGTACTTC.

This clone was detected once. The chain employs TRBV28 and TRBJ1-1; TRBD1 might be the D (5 bases). This CDR3 is 15 amino acids long. The germline V and J ends were trimmed by 3 bases and 1 base, with 12 bases remaining between them. Per the germline V gene, CDR1 is MDHEN and CDR2 is SYDVKM. CDR3 nucleotides: TGTGCCAGCAGTTTTAGTGGGGGGGGGAACACTGAAGCTTTCTTT. This codes for CASSFSGGGNTEAFF.

The rearrangement joins TRBV15 to TRBJ2-7; unclear D gene. V was pared by 3 bases and J by 5 bases, with 8 bases between. Germline CDR1 LNHNV, CDR2 YYDKDF (reference sequence). CDR3 length: 12 residues. The CDR3 DNA is TGTGCCACCAGCAGTGACTGGAACGAGCAGTACTTC. Its protein is CATSSDWNEQYF. Drawing the rest from reference TRBV15 and TRBJ2-7, the complete variable domain is DAMVIQNPRYQVTQFGKPVTLSCSQTLNHNVMYWYQQKSSQAPKLLFHYYDKDFNNEADTPDNFQSRRPNTSFCFLDIRSPGLGDTAMYLCATSSDWNEQYFGPGTRLTVT.

This clone was picked up one time. The genes are TRBV5-6 and TRBJ2-3, with 8 nucleotides matching TRBD2. CDR1 and CDR2 (germline): SGHDT, YYEEEE. With V trimmed by 6 bases and J by 4 bases, 7 bases remained unmatched. The CDR3 has 14 residues. Written as DNA, the CDR3 is TGTGCCAGCACCCCGGGAGGGTTCCCAGATACGCAGTATTTT. Protein product: CASTPGGFPDTQYF.

This chain uses TRBV29-1 with TRBJ2-3; D is undetermined. This CDR3 is 12 amino acids long. CDR1 SQVTM and CDR2 ANQGSEA come from the germline V gene. The V end was cut by 8 bases, the J end by 6 bases, with 15 bases between. Here the CDR3 reads CSQRGLTDTQYF. DNA for the CDR3: TGCAGCCAAAGAGGTCTCACCGATACGCAGTATTTT.

This clone was seen more than once but under ten times. This rearrangement joins TRBV5-1 to TRBJ2-1, with TRBD1 matching 9 bases. Per germline, CDR1 SGHRS and CDR2 YFSETQ. The CDR3 extends over 13 amino acids. V gave up 7 bases and J gave up 7 bases; unmatched junction bases: 6. The DNA for the CDR3 is TGCGCCAGCTGGGGGACAGGGATGAATGAGCAGTTCTTC. Its translation: CASWGTGMNEQFF.

The V gene is TRBV6-6, the J gene TRBJ2-5, with TRBD2 identical over 7 bases. The V gene end was trimmed by 4 bases and the J gene end by 2 bases; junction bases not matched to a gene: 7. CDR1 MNHNY and CDR2 SVGAGI come from the germline V gene (reference sequence). This CDR3 contains 15 residues. The CDR3 bases are TGTGCCAGCAGTTTTAGCTCGGGAGGACAAGAGACCCAGTACTTC. Its protein product is CASSFSSGGQETQYF.

V is TRBV11-3 and J is TRBJ2-1; 11 bases line up with TRBD2. Losses at the gene ends were 3 bases for V and 12 bases for J; bases not matched to a gene: 1. The CDR3 covers 12 residues. CDR1 SGHNT and CDR2 YENEEA come from the germline V gene. CDR3 coding DNA: TGTGCCAGCAGCTTTAGCGGGGGGGGGCAGTTCTTC. As protein: CASSFSGGGQFF. The full variable domain, with the rest looked up from reference TRBV11-3 and TRBJ2-1, is EAGVVQSPRYKIIEKKQPVAFWCNPISGHNTLYWYLQNLGQGPELLIRYENEEAVDDSQLPKDRFSAERLKGVDSTLKIQPAELGDSAVYLCASSFSGGGQFFGPGTRLTVL.

This clone has more than one count but fewer than ten. CDR3 nucleotides: TGCGCCAGCAGCCGTCTCGGCCAGCTTGAAGATACGCAGTATTTT. Amino acids: CASSRLGQLEDTQYF. The J gene is TRBJ2-3, the V gene TRBV4-1, with D unclear. This CDR3 has 15 residues. Germline-derived CDR1 and CDR2 are MGHRA and YSYEKL. Trimming pared 4 bases from V and 5 bases from J, leaving 16 bases between.

The chain joins TRBV6-4 to TRBJ2-6; 10 nucleotides align to TRBD1. The length of the CDR3 is 16 residues. V was clipped by 7 bases and J by 1 base; unmatched bases: 4. Germline CDR1 is MRHNA and CDR2 is SNTAGT. Written as DNA, the CDR3 is TGTGCCAGCACACGGACAGGGGGGTCTGGGGCCAACGTCCTGACTTTC. It specifies CASTRTGGSGANVLTF.

The chain joins TRBV4-3 to TRBJ2-7; 11 bases align to TRBD1. The CDR3 runs to 15 residues. J lost 4 bases, V lost 3 bases, and 5 bases had no gene match. The germline CDR1 and CDR2 sequences are LGHNA and YSLEER. CDR3 coding DNA: TGCGCCAGCAGCCATCTAGGACAGGGGGCTTACGAGCAGTACTTC. Residues: CASSHLGQGAYEQYF.

The chain is built from TRBV14 and TRBJ1-6; 9 bases match TRBD1. Germline V gene sequence: CDR1 SGHDN, CDR2 FVKESK. V dropped 2 bases and J dropped 7; count of bases not matched to a gene: 12. This CDR3 has 18 residues. CDR3 sequence reads: CASSQLGIPGQGNSPLHF. DNA for the CDR3: TGTGCCAGCAGCCAATTGGGGATCCCGGGACAGGGAAATTCACCCCTCCACTTT.

This chain connects TRBV27 to TRBJ1-5; D may be TRBD1 (5 bases). There are 14 residues in the CDR3. CDR1 and CDR2 (germline): MNHEY, SMNVEV (reference sequence). Trimming left V 2 bases short and J 6 bases short, with 11 bases between. As DNA, the CDR3 is TGTGCCAGCAGTTTAGTCGGGGGGGGTCAGCCCCAGCATTTT. Translated: CASSLVGGGQPQHF.

V is TRBV5-5 and J is TRBJ2-3; TRBD2 matches 8 bases. The J segment lost 3 bases and the V segment lost 4 bases, leaving 13 bases of the junction unmatched. Germline-derived CDR1 and CDR2 are SGHKS and YYEKEE (reference sequence). The CDR3 has 17 amino acids. In nucleotides, the CDR3 is TGTGCCAGCAGCCCCCGGGGGGGCGGAGGAGGGACAGATACGCAGTATTTT. Amino acid sequence: CASSPRGGGGGTDTQYF.